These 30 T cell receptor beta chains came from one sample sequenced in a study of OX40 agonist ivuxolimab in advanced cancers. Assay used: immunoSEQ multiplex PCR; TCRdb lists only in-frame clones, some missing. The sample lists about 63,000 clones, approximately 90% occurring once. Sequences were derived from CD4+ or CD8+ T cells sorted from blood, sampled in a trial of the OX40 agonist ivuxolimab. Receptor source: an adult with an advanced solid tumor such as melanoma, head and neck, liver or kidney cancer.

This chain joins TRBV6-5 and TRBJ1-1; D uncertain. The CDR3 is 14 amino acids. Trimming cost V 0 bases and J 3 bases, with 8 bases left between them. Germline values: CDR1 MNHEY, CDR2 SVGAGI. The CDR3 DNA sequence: TGTGCCAGCAGTTACTCTCAGATGGACACTGAAGCTTTCTTT. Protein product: CASSYSQMDTEAFF.

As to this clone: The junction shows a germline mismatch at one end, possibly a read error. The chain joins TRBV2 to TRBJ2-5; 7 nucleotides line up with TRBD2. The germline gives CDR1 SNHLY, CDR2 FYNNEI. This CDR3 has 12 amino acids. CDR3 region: CASRLLGLKGHF. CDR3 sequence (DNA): TGTGCCAGCAGACTTCTGGGACTAAAAGGCCACTTC.

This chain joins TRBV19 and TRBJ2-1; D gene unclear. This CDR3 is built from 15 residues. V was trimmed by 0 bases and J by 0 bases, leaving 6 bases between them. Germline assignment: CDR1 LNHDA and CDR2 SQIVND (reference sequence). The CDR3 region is CASSIDLSSYNEQFF. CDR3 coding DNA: TGTGCCAGTAGTATAGACTTGAGCTCCTACAATGAGCAGTTCTTC.

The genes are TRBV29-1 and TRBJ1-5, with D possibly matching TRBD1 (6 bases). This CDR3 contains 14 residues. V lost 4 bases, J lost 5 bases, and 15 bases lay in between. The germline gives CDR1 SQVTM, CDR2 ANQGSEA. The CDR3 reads CSVALNSGDQPQHF. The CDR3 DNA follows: TGCAGCGTTGCCCTCAATTCAGGGGATCAGCCCCAGCATTTT.

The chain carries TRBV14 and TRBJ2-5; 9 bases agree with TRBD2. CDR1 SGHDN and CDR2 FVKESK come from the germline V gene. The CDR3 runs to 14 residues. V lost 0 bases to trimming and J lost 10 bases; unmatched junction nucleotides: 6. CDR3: CASSQDIGGRVQYF. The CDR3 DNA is TGTGCCAGCAGCCAAGATATAGGCGGGAGGGTCCAGTACTTC.

CDR3 nucleotides: TGTGCCAGCAGTTTCAAGGGTTCGCGGCCCCAGCATTTT. It is translated as CASSFKGSRPQHF. V and J are TRBV27 and TRBJ1-5; D not certain. This CDR3 has 13 residues. With 3 bases removed from V and 9 bases from J, the gap between germline ends came to 12 bases. Germline V lookup: CDR1 MNHEY, CDR2 SMNVEV (reference sequence).

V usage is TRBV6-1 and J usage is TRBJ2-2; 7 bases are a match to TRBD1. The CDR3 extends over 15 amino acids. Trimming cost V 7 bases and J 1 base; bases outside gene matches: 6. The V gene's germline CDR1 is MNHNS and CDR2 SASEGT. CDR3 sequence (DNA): TGTGCCAGCACTCCCCGGACAGGGAACACCGGGGAGCTGTTTTTT. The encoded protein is CASTPRTGNTGELFF.

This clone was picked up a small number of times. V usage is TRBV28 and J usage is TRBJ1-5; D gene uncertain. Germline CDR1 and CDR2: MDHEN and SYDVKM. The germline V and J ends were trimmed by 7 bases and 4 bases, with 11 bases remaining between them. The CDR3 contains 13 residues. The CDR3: CASTALGNQPQHF. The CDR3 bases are TGTGCCAGCACCGCGCTCGGGAATCAGCCCCAGCATTTT.

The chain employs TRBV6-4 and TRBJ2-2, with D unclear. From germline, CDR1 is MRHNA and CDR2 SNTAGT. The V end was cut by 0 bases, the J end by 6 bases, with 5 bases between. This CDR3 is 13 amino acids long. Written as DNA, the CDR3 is TGTGCCAGCAGTGACTCCGAGTCCGGGGAGCTGTTTTTT. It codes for CASSDSESGELFF.

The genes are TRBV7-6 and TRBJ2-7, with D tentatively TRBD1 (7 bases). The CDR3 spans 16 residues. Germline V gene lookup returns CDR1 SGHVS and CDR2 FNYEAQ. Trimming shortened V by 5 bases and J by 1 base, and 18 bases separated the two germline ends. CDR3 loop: CASSPRGRGLSYEQYF. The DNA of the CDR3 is TGTGCCAGCAGCCCAAGGGGGCGGGGCCTATCCTACGAGCAGTACTTC.

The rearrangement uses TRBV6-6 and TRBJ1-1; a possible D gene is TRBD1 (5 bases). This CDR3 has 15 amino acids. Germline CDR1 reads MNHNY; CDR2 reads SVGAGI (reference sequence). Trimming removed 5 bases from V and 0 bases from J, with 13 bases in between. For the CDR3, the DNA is TGTGCCAGCAGTCAGGCGGACACCTTGAACACTGAAGCTTTCTTT. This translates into CASSQADTLNTEAFF.

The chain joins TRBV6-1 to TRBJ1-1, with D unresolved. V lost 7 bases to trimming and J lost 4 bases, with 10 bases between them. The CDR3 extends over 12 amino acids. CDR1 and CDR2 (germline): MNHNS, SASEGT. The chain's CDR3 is CASTWTATEAFF. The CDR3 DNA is TGTGCCAGCACCTGGACCGCCACTGAAGCTTTCTTT.

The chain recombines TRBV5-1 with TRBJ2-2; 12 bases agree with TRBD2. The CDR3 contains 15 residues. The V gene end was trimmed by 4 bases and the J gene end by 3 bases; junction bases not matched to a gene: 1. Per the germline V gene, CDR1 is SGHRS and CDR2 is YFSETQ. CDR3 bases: TGCGCCAGCAGCCGGACTAGCGGGGACACCGGGGAGCTGTTTTTT. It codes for CASSRTSGDTGELFF.

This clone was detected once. The CDR3 spells CASSYSAPYEQYF. Written as DNA, the CDR3 is TGTGCCAGCAGTTACTCGGCCCCCTACGAGCAGTACTTC. The chain links TRBV6-6 to TRBJ2-7; D not resolved. Germline V gene lookup returns CDR1 MNHNY and CDR2 SVGAGI (reference sequence). V was clipped by 0 bases and J by 2 bases, with 5 bases between them. The CDR3 spans 13 residues.

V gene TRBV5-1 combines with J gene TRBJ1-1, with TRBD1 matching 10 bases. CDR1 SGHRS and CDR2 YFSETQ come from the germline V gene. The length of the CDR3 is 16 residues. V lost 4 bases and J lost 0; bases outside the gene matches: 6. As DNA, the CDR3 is TGCGCCAGCAGCCCTGGGACAGGGGCCATGAACACTGAAGCTTTCTTT. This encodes CASSPGTGAMNTEAFF.

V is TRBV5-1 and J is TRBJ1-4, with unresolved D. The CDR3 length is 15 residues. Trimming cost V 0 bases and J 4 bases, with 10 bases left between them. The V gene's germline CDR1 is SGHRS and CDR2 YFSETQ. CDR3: CASSLEPGLNEKLFF. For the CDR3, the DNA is TGCGCCAGCAGCTTGGAACCAGGACTTAATGAAAAACTGTTTTTT.

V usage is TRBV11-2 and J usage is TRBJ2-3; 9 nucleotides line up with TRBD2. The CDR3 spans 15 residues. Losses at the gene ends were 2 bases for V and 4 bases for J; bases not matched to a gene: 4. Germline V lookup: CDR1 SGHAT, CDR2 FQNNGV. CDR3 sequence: CASSLKRGAADTQYF. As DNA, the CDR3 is TGTGCCAGCAGCTTAAAGCGGGGGGCGGCAGATACGCAGTATTTT.

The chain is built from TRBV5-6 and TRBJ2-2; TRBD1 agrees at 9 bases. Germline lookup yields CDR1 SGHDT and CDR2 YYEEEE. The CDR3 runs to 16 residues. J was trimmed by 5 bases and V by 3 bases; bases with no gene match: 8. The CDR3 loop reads CASSSTGGVRTGELFF. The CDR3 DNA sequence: TGTGCCAGCAGCTCTACAGGGGGCGTGAGAACCGGGGAGCTGTTTTTT.

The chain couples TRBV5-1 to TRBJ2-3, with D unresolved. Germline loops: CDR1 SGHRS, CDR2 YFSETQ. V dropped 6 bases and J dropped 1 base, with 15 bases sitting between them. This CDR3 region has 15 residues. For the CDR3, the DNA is TGCGCCAGCAACGCAGTGAGCCCTGGCACAGATACGCAGTATTTT. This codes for CASNAVSPGTDTQYF.

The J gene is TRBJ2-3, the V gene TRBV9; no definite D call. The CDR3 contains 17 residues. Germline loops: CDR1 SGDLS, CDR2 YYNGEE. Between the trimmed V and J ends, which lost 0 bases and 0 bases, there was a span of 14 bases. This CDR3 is CASSVGTDQSSTDTQYF. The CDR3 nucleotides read TGTGCCAGCAGCGTAGGAACCGACCAATCTAGCACAGATACGCAGTATTTT.

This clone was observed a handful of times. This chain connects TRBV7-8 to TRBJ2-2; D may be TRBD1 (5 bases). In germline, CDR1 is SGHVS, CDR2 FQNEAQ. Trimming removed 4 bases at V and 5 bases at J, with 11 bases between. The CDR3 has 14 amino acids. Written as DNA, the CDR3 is TGTGCCAGCAGCTCCCAGACAGAAACCGGGGAGCTGTTTTTT. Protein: CASSSQTETGELFF.

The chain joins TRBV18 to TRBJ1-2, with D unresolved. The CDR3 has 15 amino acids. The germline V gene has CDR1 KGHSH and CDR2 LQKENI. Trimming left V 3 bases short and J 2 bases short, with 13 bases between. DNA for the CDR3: TGTGCCAGCTCACCCGACCTTGATACAAACTATGGCTACACCTTC. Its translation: CASSPDLDTNYGYTF.

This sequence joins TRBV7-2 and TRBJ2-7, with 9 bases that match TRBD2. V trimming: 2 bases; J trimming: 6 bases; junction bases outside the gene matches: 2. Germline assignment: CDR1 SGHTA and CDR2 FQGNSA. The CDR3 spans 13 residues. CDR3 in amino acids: CASSLRREGEQYF. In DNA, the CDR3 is TGTGCCAGCAGCTTACGGCGGGAGGGCGAGCAGTACTTC.

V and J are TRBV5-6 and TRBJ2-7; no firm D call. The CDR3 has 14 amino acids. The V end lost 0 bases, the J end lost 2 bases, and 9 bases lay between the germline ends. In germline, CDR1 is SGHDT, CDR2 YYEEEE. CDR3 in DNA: TGTGCCAGCAGCTTGGTACATAACGCCTACGAGCAGTACTTC. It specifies CASSLVHNAYEQYF.

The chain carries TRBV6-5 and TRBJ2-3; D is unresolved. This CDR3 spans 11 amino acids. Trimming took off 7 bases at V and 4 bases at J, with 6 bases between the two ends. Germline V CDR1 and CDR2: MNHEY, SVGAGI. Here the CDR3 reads CASTLADTQYF. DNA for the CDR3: TGTGCCAGCACCCTGGCAGATACGCAGTATTTT.

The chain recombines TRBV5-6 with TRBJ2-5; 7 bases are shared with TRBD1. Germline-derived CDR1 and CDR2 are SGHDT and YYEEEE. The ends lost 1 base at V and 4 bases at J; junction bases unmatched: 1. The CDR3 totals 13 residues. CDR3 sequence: CASSLYRGETQYF. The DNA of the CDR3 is TGTGCCAGCAGCTTGTACAGGGGAGAGACCCAGTACTTC.

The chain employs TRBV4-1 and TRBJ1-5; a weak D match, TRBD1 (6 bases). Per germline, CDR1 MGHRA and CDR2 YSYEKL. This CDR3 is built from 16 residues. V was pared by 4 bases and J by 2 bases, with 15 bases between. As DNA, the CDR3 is TGCGCCAGCAGCCTACGTCCGGACAGCGGCAATCAGCCCCAGCATTTT. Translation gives CASSLRPDSGNQPQHF.

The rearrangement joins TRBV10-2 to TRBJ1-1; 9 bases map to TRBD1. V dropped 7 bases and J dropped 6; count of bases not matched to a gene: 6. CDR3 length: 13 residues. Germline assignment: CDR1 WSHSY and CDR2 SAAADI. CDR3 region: CASTVDRGAEAFF. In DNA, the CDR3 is TGCGCCAGCACTGTGGACAGGGGAGCTGAAGCTTTCTTT.

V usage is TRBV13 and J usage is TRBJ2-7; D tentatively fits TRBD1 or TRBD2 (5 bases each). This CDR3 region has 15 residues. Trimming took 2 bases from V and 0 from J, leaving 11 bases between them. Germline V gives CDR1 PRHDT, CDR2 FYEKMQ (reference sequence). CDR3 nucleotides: TGTGCCAGCAGCTTAAGGGACCCATACTCCTACGAGCAGTACTTC. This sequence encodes CASSLRDPYSYEQYF.

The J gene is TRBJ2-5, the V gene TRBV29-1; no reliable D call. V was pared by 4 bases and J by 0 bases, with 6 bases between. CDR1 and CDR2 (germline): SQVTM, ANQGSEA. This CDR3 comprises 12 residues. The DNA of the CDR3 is TGCAGCGTTGCCAGCAACCAAGAGACCCAGTACTTC. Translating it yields CSVASNQETQYF.